One and the same sample provided the 8 T cell receptor beta chains below, sequenced in a study of blood T cell repertoires in COVID-19. The data were produced by immunoSEQ multiplex PCR, yet TCRdb's version contains in-frame clones alone and is incomplete. There are more than 110,000 clones in the sample; more than 85% occur only once, and roughly 5% lies in the top ten. The sample taken for sequencing was peripheral blood. These receptors all stem from a human donor in a cohort sampled during active COVID-19.

The rearrangement links TRBV4-2 to TRBJ2-5; 10 bases align to TRBD2. The CDR3 extends over 18 amino acids. Germline trimming cut 3 bases from V and 4 bases from J; bases unmatched to any gene: 14. Per germline, CDR1 LGHNA and CDR2 YNFKEQ. CDR3 in amino acids: CASSQDYRASGSLETQYF. The CDR3 region has the DNA TGTGCCAGCAGCCAGGATTATCGGGCTAGCGGGAGTCTAGAGACCCAGTACTTC.

The V gene is TRBV6-5, the J gene TRBJ1-1; a possible D gene is TRBD1 (6 bases). Germline CDR1 MNHEY, CDR2 SVGAGI. The CDR3 length is 14 residues. V was pared by 5 bases and J by 2 bases, with 12 bases between. The CDR3 protein is CASSNRQDNTEAFF. The CDR3 DNA follows: TGTGCCAGCAGTAACCGACAGGATAACACTGAAGCTTTCTTT.

This chain connects TRBV11-2 to TRBJ2-1, with a weak D call TRBD1 (6 bases). Trimming removed 3 bases at V and 4 bases at J, with 10 bases between. The CDR3 totals 14 residues. CDR1 and CDR2 (germline): SGHAT, FQNNGV. The CDR3 region has the DNA TGTGCCAGCAGCTTCCGGGACATATACAATGAGCAGTTCTTC. Residues: CASSFRDIYNEQFF.

The chain joins TRBV7-9 to TRBJ1-3, with TRBD1 identical over 8 bases. Looked up from germline, CDR1 is SEHNR and CDR2 is FQNEAQ (reference sequence). This CDR3 is built from 15 residues. Germline trimming cut 5 bases from V and 5 bases from J; bases unmatched to any gene: 8. This CDR3 is CASSLGQGERNTIYF. The CDR3 region has the DNA TGTGCCAGCAGCCTTGGACAGGGTGAAAGAAACACCATATATTTT.

The V call is TRBV3-1 (or the pseudogene TRBV3-2), the J call TRBJ2-7, with TRBD1 as a possible D gene (5 bases). Germline values: CDR1 LGHDT, CDR2 YNNKEL (reference sequence). V was clipped by 3 bases and J by 6 bases, with 12 bases between them. The CDR3 covers 13 residues. The CDR3 sequence is CASSHTAQGEQYF. As DNA, the CDR3 is TGTGCCAGCAGCCATACAGCCCAGGGCGAGCAGTACTTC.

The genes are TRBV2 and TRBJ2-1; D perhaps matches TRBD2 (7 bases). Trimming removed 8 bases from V and 0 bases from J, with 11 bases in between. The germline V gene has CDR1 SNHLY and CDR2 FYNNEI. The CDR3 runs 14 residues. DNA of the CDR3: TGTGCCAGCGGGGGCGGGAGCTCCTACAATGAGCAGTTCTTC. This encodes CASGGGSSYNEQFF.

The chain links TRBV7-9 to TRBJ1-2; D gene uncertain. Between the trimmed V and J ends, which lost 2 bases and 8 bases, there was a span of 12 bases. The length of the CDR3 is 13 residues. Germline CDR1 SEHNR, CDR2 FQNEAQ (reference sequence). The CDR3 DNA reads TGTGCCAGCAGCTTAAATGAGCTTCGGGGCTACACCTTC. Encoded protein: CASSLNELRGYTF.

This clone appeared a single time. This chain connects TRBV5-4 to TRBJ1-4; 8 bases are a match to TRBD1. After removal of 4 bases from V and 7 bases from J, the junction contained 6 bases not matched to a gene. There are 14 residues in the CDR3. CDR1 and CDR2 from the germline V gene are SGHNT and YYREEE (reference sequence). CDR3 DNA: TGTGCCAGCAGCAACACAGGGGGTGGTGAAAAACTGTTTTTT. It is translated as CASSNTGGGEKLFF.